This is a list of T cell receptor beta chains from one sample in a study of cytomegalovirus exposure and HLA in healthy donors. The repertoire was sequenced with immunoSEQ multiplex PCR; TCRdb's copy has only in-frame clones and lacks some. Its clone listing holds approximately 120,000 clones. Sequences were obtained from PBMCs. Source of these receptors: a man aged 40-55 years in good health and CMV-seronegative. Both conserved end residues are part of each CDR3. A D gene is named only where the DNA matches it firmly.

TRBJ2-7	TRBD2	TRBV19	TGTGCCAGTAGTATATCGGGCGGGAGGGACGAGCAGTACTTC	CASSISGGRDEQYF
TRBJ2-7	.	TRBV7-9	TGTGCCAGCAGCCAGGCAGGGACATCCTACGAGCAGTACTTC	CASSQAGTSYEQYF
TRBJ1-2	.	TRBV6-6	TGTGCCAGCAGTTCGGATCTAGGAGGCTATGGCTACACCTTC	CASSSDLGGYGYTF
TRBJ2-1	TRBD2	TRBV7-2	TGTGCCAGCAGCTTCCTAGCGGGGGAGGGGAATGAGCAGTTCTTC	CASSFLAGEGNEQFF
TRBJ2-7	TRBD2	TRBV19	TGTGCCAGTAGTCGGGGAGGGCCTTACGAGCAGTACTTC	CASSRGGPYEQYF
TRBJ1-1	.	TRBV19	TGTGCCAGTAGTACCAGGGGGAACACTGAAGCTTTCTTT	CASSTRGNTEAFF
TRBJ1-5	.	TRBV7-9	TGTGCCAGCAGCTTTGATCTAGGGGCCGTGACGCAGCCCCAGCATTTT	CASSFDLGAVTQPQHF
TRBJ2-5	.	TRBV5-4	TGTGCCAGCAGCCGCGCAATGACAGGTGGAGAGACCCAGTACTTC	CASSRAMTGGETQYF
TRBJ1-1	.	TRBV19	TGTGCCAGTAGTACCCGTGTCGACACTGAAGCTTTCTTT	CASSTRVDTEAFF
TRBJ1-1	.	TRBV5-4	TGTGCCAGCAGCTTCAACAGGGAGGGCACTGAAGCTTTCTTT	CASSFNREGTEAFF
TRBJ2-7	.	TRBV11-3	TGTGCCAGCAGCCCAATGGGACACCAGGCGTACGAGCAGTACTTC	CASSPMGHQAYEQYF
TRBJ2-1	.	TRBV7-9	TGTGCCAGCAGCTTATGGCAGATCGATGAGCAGTTCTTC	CASSLWQIDEQFF
TRBJ2-2	TRBD1	TRBV2	TGTGCCAGCAGCGGGACAGGGCGAGGCACCGGGGAGCTGTTTTTT	CASSGTGRGTGELFF
TRBJ2-7	TRBD1	TRBV6-5	TGTGCCAGCAGTTACTCTAACACAGGGGGGTTGGCCGAGCAGTACTTC	CASSYSNTGGLAEQYF
TRBJ2-7	TRBD1	TRBV6-1	TGTGCCAGCAGGCCGAACGACAGGGGCGCCTACGAGCAGTACTTC	CASRPNDRGAYEQYF
TRBJ2-1	TRBD1	TRBV5-1	TGCGCCAGCAGCTTGAAACAAGGGGGACAGGAGTTCTTC	CASSLKQGGQEFF
TRBJ2-7	TRBD2	TRBV7-8	TGTGCCAGCATCGAAGCGGGAACCTACGAGCAGTACTTC	CASIEAGTYEQYF
TRBJ1-6	.	TRBV6-6	TGTGCCAGCAGCCGGAACAGGGATTCACCCCTCCACTTT	CASSRNRDSPLHF
TRBJ1-4	TRBD1	TRBV9	TGTGCCAGCAGGGCCGGGACAGGGATCGGGGAAAATGAAAAACTGTTTTTT	CASRAGTGIGENEKLFF
TRBJ2-2	TRBD1	TRBV19	TGTGCCAGTAGTACCACCGGGACAGGGGGGTCCGGGGAGCTGTTTTTT	CASSTTGTGGSGELFF
TRBJ2-2	TRBD2	TRBV7-2	TGTGCCAGCAGTCCCGGGACTAGTTCCGGGGAGCTGTTTTTT	CASSPGTSSGELFF
TRBJ2-7	.	TRBV5-1	TGCGCCAGCAGCTTGATGAGCGGCTACGAGCAGTACTTC	CASSLMSGYEQYF
TRBJ2-2	TRBD2	TRBV10-3	TGTGCCACTCAATCCCTAGCGGGAGGGACGAACACCGGGGAGCTGTTTTTT	CATQSLAGGTNTGELFF
TRBJ2-2	.	TRBV6-7	TGTGCCAGCAGTTACTCCGGAGGGGACGAGAACACCGGGGAGCTGTTTTTT	CASSYSGGDENTGELFF
TRBJ2-5	TRBD2	TRBV5-1	TGCGCCAGCAGCTTACCGGGACTAGCGAACCAAGAGACCCAGTACTTC	CASSLPGLANQETQYF
TRBJ2-7	TRBD1	TRBV10-3	TGTGCCATCAGTGTCAAACAGGGGCCACCCCCCTACGAGCAGTACTTC	CAISVKQGPPPYEQYF
TRBJ2-1	.	TRBV23-1	TGCGCCAGCAGTCAGTCAGGGGATACCCCCTACAATGAGCAGTTCTTC	CASSQSGDTPYNEQFF
TRBJ1-5	.	TRBV10-3	TGTGCCATCAATGACCTGGGGGAGGGCCAGCCCCAGCATTTT	CAINDLGEGQPQHF
TRBJ2-3	TRBD2	TRBV5-1	TGCGCCAGCAGCTTGCCCCTCCCCGGGCGGGAGAGAACAGATACGCAGTATTTT	CASSLPLPGRERTDTQYF
TRBJ1-1	.	TRBV7-6	TGTGCCAGCAGCTTACAGGGCCCCGGTACTGAAGCTTTCTTT	CASSLQGPGTEAFF
TRBJ1-5	.	TRBV6-1	TGTGCCAGCAGCGCCGGGTCCCTGGTACAGCCCCAGCATTTT	CASSAGSLVQPQHF
TRBJ2-7	TRBD1	TRBV4-1	TGCGCCAGCAGCCACCCGGGACAGGGGGGCGCCTACGAGCAGTACTTC	CASSHPGQGGAYEQYF
TRBJ2-7	.	TRBV5-1	TGCGCCAGCAGCGTCCTAGCGATGAGGGACGAGCAGTACTTC	CASSVLAMRDEQYF
TRBJ2-1	.	TRBV7-3	TGTGCCAGCAGCGTTGGGGGGAGTAGATCCTACAATGAGCAGTTCTTC	CASSVGGSRSYNEQFF
TRBJ2-1	.	TRBV11-3	TGTGCCAGCAGCTTAAGTAGCGATTCCTACAATGAGCAGTTCTTC	CASSLSSDSYNEQFF
TRBJ1-2	.	TRBV4-1	TGCGCCAGCAGCCAAGTAGGTGTTGCAGGCTCCCCCTATGGCTACACCTTC	CASSQVGVAGSPYGYTF
TRBJ2-5	TRBD1	TRBV5-1	TGCGCCAGCAGCTTAGGCGGGACAGGGTTAGAGACCCAGTACTTC	CASSLGGTGLETQYF
TRBJ1-1	TRBD1	TRBV19	TGTGCCAGTAGACGGCAGGGGGCTTCGAACACTGAAGCTTTCTTT	CASRRQGASNTEAFF
TRBJ2-7	TRBD1	TRBV18	TGTGCCAGTCTACAGGGGAGATCGGGCGAGCAGTACTTC	CASLQGRSGEQYF
TRBJ2-2	.	TRBV7-2	TGTGCCAGCAGCTTAGCGGCAGGGACCGGGGAGCTGTTTTTT	CASSLAAGTGELFF
TRBJ1-2	TRBD1	TRBV6-8	TGTGCCAGCAGTTATGTATTGACCGGGACAGGGGTAAAGATGGATGGCTACACCTTC	CASSYVLTGTGVKMDGYTF
TRBJ1-1	.	TRBV25-1	TGTGCCAGCAGTGAATTTCGGTTGGACACTGAAGCTTTCTTT	CASSEFRLDTEAFF
TRBJ2-5	.	TRBV30	TGTGCCTGGAGTGTAGGGGACTCGGGGGAGACCCAGTACTTC	CAWSVGDSGETQYF
TRBJ2-3	TRBD2	TRBV11-3	TGTGCCAGCAGCGCAGAGGGGACTAACACAGATACGCAGTATTTT	CASSAEGTNTDTQYF
TRBJ1-2	TRBD1	TRBV9	TGTGCCAGCCGACAGGGGGAGTACTATGGCTACACCTTC	CASRQGEYYGYTF
TRBJ2-2	.	TRBV7-8	TGTGCCAGCAGCTCCCAAGTGGGGCGGAACACCGGGGAGCTGTTTTTT	CASSSQVGRNTGELFF
TRBJ2-7	.	TRBV9	TGTGCCAGCAGCGTAGGGTGGGGAGGCGAGCAGTACTTC	CASSVGWGGEQYF
TRBJ2-1	.	TRBV28	TGTGCCAGCAGTCTCAGGGGCCGCTCCTACAATGAGCAGTTCTTC	CASSLRGRSYNEQFF
TRBJ2-2	.	TRBV5-1	TGCGCCAGCAGCCCCGAAGGAGTCGGGGAGCTGTTTTTT	CASSPEGVGELFF